The 30 T cell receptor beta chains listed next were all sequenced from one sample in a study of Graves' ophthalmopathy and Graves' hyperthyroidism. Amplification of TCR beta CDR3 regions used RNA transcripts. Second-round multiplex PCR came after first-round RT-PCR with HTBI primers. Via MiXCR, TCRdb re-called the multiplex PCR reads, giving one row per CDR3 protein. The repertoire holds about 700,000 distinct CDR3 sequences, with about 44% as singletons. The sequencing sample was made of peripheral blood. These receptors were obtained from an adult man with Graves' ophthalmopathy.

This clonotype appeared many times. The chain couples TRBV20-1 to TRBJ2-7, with 7 positions matching TRBD1. V was pared by 6 bases and J by 7 bases, with 15 bases of the junction left unmatched. The CDR3 runs 14 residues. The germline CDR1 and CDR2 sequences are DFQATT and SNEGSKA (reference sequence). The CDR3 spells CSARRPTGTREQYF. DNA for the CDR3: TGCAGTGCCAGACGCCCGACAGGGACCAGGGAGCAGTACTTC.

V and J are TRBV14 and TRBJ1-4; D call uncertain. CDR1 is SGHDN, CDR2 FVKESK, per germline. The CDR3 is 14 amino acids. V lost 0 bases, J lost 10 bases, and 12 bases lay in between. As DNA, the CDR3 is TGTGCCAGCAGCCAAGATTTGACCGTGGGAAAACTGTTTTTT. It translates to CASSQDLTVGKLFF. Filled out from reference TRBV14 and TRBJ1-4, the complete variable domain reads EAGVTQFPSHSVIEKGQTVTLRCDPISGHDNLYWYRRVMGKEIKFLLHFVKESKQDESGMPNNRFLAERTGGTYSTLKVQPAELEDSGVYFCASSQDLTVGKLFFGSGTQLSVL.

About this clonotype itself: At one end, the junction sequence differs from germline, possibly due to a read error. This rearrangement joins TRBV10-3 to TRBJ1-1; possibly TRBD1 for D (6 bases). The CDR3 consists of 13 residues. Germline lookup yields CDR1 ENHRY and CDR2 SYGVKD. DNA for the CDR3: TGTGCCAGCAGTGACAGGAGGGAGACTGAAGCTTTCTTT. Protein: CASSDRRETEAFF.

This clonotype was picked up many times. The chain recombines TRBV20-1 with TRBJ1-6; D is unclear. V was trimmed by 1 base and J by 6 bases, leaving 7 bases between them. Germline assignment: CDR1 DFQATT and CDR2 SNEGSKA (reference sequence). This CDR3 is built from 13 residues. DNA of the CDR3: TGCAGTGCTAGAGGTGGCTTTAATTCACCCCTCCACTTT. This sequence encodes CSARGGFNSPLHF.

A word on this clonotype: This may come from a read error, since a much larger clone is one base off. This chain uses TRBV11-2 with TRBJ2-7, with TRBD1 matching over 9 bases. V trimming: 5 bases; J trimming: 6 bases; junction bases outside the gene matches: 8. The CDR3 length is 14 residues. CDR1 and CDR2 from the germline V gene are SGHAT and FQNNGV. The CDR3 bases are TGTGCCAGCAGCATCCGGGACAGGGTCCGCGAGCAGTACTTC. It translates to CASSIRDRVREQYF. Filled out from reference TRBV11-2 and TRBJ2-7, the complete variable domain reads EAGVAQSPRYKIIEKRQSVAFWCNPISGHATLYWYQQILGQGPKLLIQFQNNGVVDDSQLPKDRFSAERLKGVDSTLKIQPAKLEDSAVYLCASSIRDRVREQYFGPGTRLTVT.

At least ten counts were recorded for this clonotype. This chain joins TRBV7-9 and TRBJ2-5; D gene ambiguous. Germline CDR1 reads SEHNR; CDR2 reads FQNEAQ (reference sequence). The CDR3 runs 14 residues. V shed 5 bases and J shed 4 bases, with 14 bases lying between them. Here the CDR3 reads CASSPSLSGETQYF. The CDR3 nucleotides are TGTGCCAGCAGCCCTTCGCTATCGGGAGAGACCCAGTACTTC.

The J gene is TRBJ1-1, the V gene TRBV27; D possibly corresponds to TRBD1 (6 bases). Germline CDR1 MNHEY, CDR2 SMNVEV (reference sequence). The length of the CDR3 is 14 residues. Trimming took 8 bases from V and 4 from J, leaving 17 bases between them. The DNA for the CDR3 is TGTGCCAGCTGGGTGGGGGGCATCGGCACTGAAGCTTTCTTT. Protein: CASWVGGIGTEAFF.

On this clonotype itself: A read error may account for a junction end that differs from germline. The rearrangement joins TRBV19 to TRBJ2-5; D ambiguous. The CDR3 has 15 amino acids. The germline gives CDR1 LNHDA, CDR2 SQIVND (reference sequence). The CDR3 region is CASTIGNLRRETQYF. CDR3 bases: TGTGCCAGTACTATAGGGAACTTACGCCGAGAGACCCAGTACTTC.

The chain carries TRBV20-1 and TRBJ1-1; TRBD1 might be the D (5 bases). The V end lost 6 bases, the J end lost 1 base, and 21 bases lay between the germline ends. Germline V gene sequence: CDR1 DFQATT, CDR2 SNEGSKA (reference sequence). The length of the CDR3 is 16 residues. CDR3 loop: CSAPRVTMGGNTEAFF. CDR3 nucleotides: TGCAGTGCACCCCGGGTCACGATGGGGGGGAACACTGAAGCTTTCTTT.

This chain connects TRBV29-1 to TRBJ1-4; D not certain. Germline lookup yields CDR1 SQVTM and CDR2 ANQGSEA. There are 13 residues in the CDR3. V gave up 6 bases and J gave up 0 bases, with 8 bases separating them. CDR3 nucleotides: TGCAGCGTAGGTGACTCAACTAATGAAAAACTGTTTTTT. This codes for CSVGDSTNEKLFF.

Notes on this clonotype: A much larger clonotype is one base distant, so this may be a read error. The chain links TRBV9 to TRBJ1-2; D is undetermined. This CDR3 is 13 amino acids long. Germline loops: CDR1 SGDLS, CDR2 YYNGEE. With 9 bases removed from V and 6 bases from J, the gap between germline ends came to 18 bases. The CDR3 reads CAISVGQRDGYTF. In DNA, the CDR3 is TGTGCCATCAGTGTAGGGCAGCGGGATGGCTACACCTTC. Drawing the rest from reference TRBV9 and TRBJ1-2, the complete variable domain is DSGVTQTPKHLITATGQRVTLRCSPRSGDLSVYWYQQSLDQGLQFLIQYYNGEERAKGNILERFSAQQFPDLHSELNLSSLELGDSALYFCAISVGQRDGYTFGSGTRLTVV.

Concerning this clonotype itself: The junction shows a germline mismatch at one end, possibly a read error. V usage is TRBV11-2 and J usage is TRBJ1-6; 10 nucleotides align to TRBD1. The CDR3 totals 16 residues. Germline CDR1 SGHAT, CDR2 FQNNGV. The CDR3 nucleotides are TGTGCCAGCAGCTATTCGGGACAGGGGTTGGATTCATCCCTCCACTTT. Translation: CASSYSGQGLDSSLHF.

This clonotype was found many times. The DNA of the CDR3 is TGTGCCAGCAGCTTGTCAGATAGCAATCAGCCCCAGCATTTT. Translating gives CASSLSDSNQPQHF. The rearrangement links TRBV7-9 to TRBJ1-5, with D uncertain. This CDR3 is 14 amino acids long. The V end lost 3 bases, the J end lost 0 bases, and 6 bases lay between the germline ends. The V gene's germline CDR1 is SEHNR and CDR2 FQNEAQ (reference sequence).

The V and J genes are TRBV6-4 and TRBJ1-1, with D hard to call. V lost 3 bases and J 5 bases, leaving 13 bases between the germline ends. Germline loops: CDR1 MRHNA, CDR2 SNTAGT. This CDR3 region has 14 residues. The CDR3 protein is CASSELAGETEAFF. As DNA, the CDR3 is TGTGCCAGCAGTGAGCTCGCCGGGGAAACTGAAGCTTTCTTT.

This clonotype occurred once. One end of the junction fails to match germline, which may point to a read error. Here the CDR3 reads CASSEKGAGELFF. The CDR3 DNA reads as TGTGCCAGCAGTGAAAAAGGGGCCGGGGAGCTGTTTTTT. The chain has TRBV10-3 and TRBJ2-2, with D tentatively TRBD1 (5 bases). Germline values: CDR1 ENHRY, CDR2 SYGVKD. The CDR3 has 13 residues.

The chain uses TRBV7-3 and TRBJ1-5; unclear D gene. This CDR3 contains 12 residues. Per germline, CDR1 SGHTA and CDR2 FQGTGA. V was clipped by 3 bases and J by 11 bases, with 11 bases between them. For the CDR3, the DNA is TGTGCCAGCAGCTTCTCGGACCGGACCCAGCATTTT. This translates into CASSFSDRTQHF. The variable domain in full, with the rest retrieved from reference TRBV7-3 and TRBJ1-5, is GAGVSQTPSNKVTEKGKYVELRCDPISGHTALYWYRQSLGQGPEFLIYFQGTGAADDSGLPNDRFFAVRPEGSVSTLKIQRTERGDSAVYLCASSFSDRTQHFGDGTRLSIL.

This clonotype was recorded once. The genes are TRBV25-1 and TRBJ1-6; possibly TRBD1 for D (5 bases). The CDR3 extends over 16 amino acids. Per germline, CDR1 MGHDK and CDR2 SYGVNS. Trimming removed 8 bases at V and 10 bases at J, with 24 bases between. This CDR3 reads CASSPPVPGGGSPLHF. The CDR3 region has the DNA TGTGCCAGCTCACCACCGGTCCCCGGGGGTGGGTCACCCCTCCACTTT.

This sequence joins TRBV9 and TRBJ1-4; TRBD1 matches 9 bases. This CDR3 comprises 15 residues. CDR1 SGDLS and CDR2 YYNGEE come from the germline V gene. V shed 5 bases and J 0 bases; nucleotides not matched to a gene: 2. DNA for the CDR3: TGTGCCAGCAGGGGACAGGGTGCAACTAATGAAAAACTGTTTTTT. Its translation is CASRGQGATNEKLFF. Based on the CDR3 plus reference TRBV9 and TRBJ1-4, the full variable domain is DSGVTQTPKHLITATGQRVTLRCSPRSGDLSVYWYQQSLDQGLQFLIQYYNGEERAKGNILERFSAQQFPDLHSELNLSSLELGDSALYFCASRGQGATNEKLFFGSGTQLSVL.

In its sample, this clonotype was seen many times. The chain's CDR3 is CASTPGQTYGYTF. CDR3 bases: TGTGCCAGTACCCCGGGACAGACCTATGGCTACACCTTC. The chain has TRBV19 and TRBJ1-2; 7 bases map to TRBD1. Germline assignment: CDR1 LNHDA and CDR2 SQIVND (reference sequence). V gave up 7 bases and J gave up 4 bases; unmatched junction bases: 6. The CDR3 runs to 13 residues.

This clonotype has more than one count but fewer than ten. This chain links TRBV7-9 with TRBJ1-2, with D possibly TRBD1 on 6 matching bases. V lost 0 bases to trimming and J lost 4 bases, with 15 bases between them. The V gene's germline CDR1 is SEHNR and CDR2 FQNEAQ (reference sequence). CDR3 length: 16 residues. CDR3 DNA: TGTGCCAGCAGCTTAGCGACGGACAGCCCACTCTATGGCTACACCTTC. Translated: CASSLATDSPLYGYTF. The variable domain in full, with the rest retrieved from reference TRBV7-9 and TRBJ1-2, is DTGVSQNPRHKITKRGQNVTFRCDPISEHNRLYWYRQTLGQGPEFLTYFQNEAQLEKSRLLSDRFSAERPKGSFSTLEIQRTEQGDSAMYLCASSLATDSPLYGYTFGSGTRLTVV.

This clonotype was counted ten times or more. The chain couples TRBV24-1 to TRBJ2-7, with 9 bases identical to TRBD1. In germline, CDR1 is KGHDR, CDR2 SFDVKD. Germline trimming cut 3 bases from V and 2 bases from J; bases unmatched to any gene: 4. The CDR3 has 15 residues. The DNA of the CDR3 is TGTGCCACCAGTGATGTCGGGACAGGGACCTACGAGCAGTACTTC. Translation: CATSDVGTGTYEQYF.

This clonotype occurred a few times. Here the CDR3 DNA reads TGTGCCAGCAACAGGGGGGGTGGAAACACCATATATTTT. It encodes CASNRGGGNTIYF. The chain employs TRBV9 and TRBJ1-3, with 8 bases that match TRBD1. Germline V gene data show CDR1 as SGDLS and CDR2 as YYNGEE. This CDR3 spans 13 amino acids. V shed 6 bases, J shed 3 bases, and the junction held 2 bases outside the gene matches. The entire variable domain, with the rest obtained from reference TRBV9 and TRBJ1-3, is as follows: DSGVTQTPKHLITATGQRVTLRCSPRSGDLSVYWYQQSLDQGLQFLIQYYNGEERAKGNILERFSAQQFPDLHSELNLSSLELGDSALYFCASNRGGGNTIYFGEGSWLTVV.

This clonotype showed up just a few times. This chain connects TRBV20-1 to TRBJ1-5; D gene uncertain. The germline CDR1 and CDR2 sequences are DFQATT and SNEGSKA (reference sequence). CDR3 size: 12 residues. Trimming pared 2 bases from V and 4 bases from J, leaving 6 bases between. This chain's CDR3 is CSARSHNQPQHF. CDR3 sequence (DNA): TGCAGTGCTAGAAGTCATAATCAGCCCCAGCATTTT.

This clonotype has only a few counts. The chain employs TRBV6-5 and TRBJ1-6; TRBD1 aligns across 9 bases. Germline-derived CDR1 and CDR2 are MNHEY and SVGAGI. The CDR3 has 15 residues. V shed 5 bases and J 8 bases; nucleotides not matched to a gene: 7. The DNA of the CDR3 is TGTGCCAGCAGTGTCCGGACAGGGGATTATTCACCCCTCCACTTT. This encodes CASSVRTGDYSPLHF.

This clonotype was counted between two and nine times. This chain joins TRBV7-9 and TRBJ2-7, with a possible D match to TRBD1 (6 bases). With 4 bases removed from V and 5 bases from J, the gap between germline ends came to 15 bases. Per germline, CDR1 SEHNR and CDR2 FQNEAQ (reference sequence). This CDR3 has 14 amino acids. The CDR3 DNA follows: TGTGCCAGCAGCTCACCGAACAGGGACCACGAGCAGTACTTC. As protein: CASSSPNRDHEQYF.

The V gene is TRBV7-2, the J gene TRBJ2-5; TRBD1 might be the D (6 bases). Germline lookup yields CDR1 SGHTA and CDR2 FQGNSA. V was trimmed by 7 bases and J by 2 bases, leaving 23 bases between them. The CDR3 is 17 amino acids. CDR3 sequence reads: CASTLEPGHGGQETQYF. The CDR3, as DNA: TGTGCCAGCACCCTAGAACCGGGACACGGAGGACAAGAGACCCAGTACTTC.

The rearrangement links TRBV20-1 to TRBJ1-1; TRBD1 might be the D (6 bases). The CDR3 is made up of 15 amino acids. Germline V gives CDR1 DFQATT, CDR2 SNEGSKA (reference sequence). Trimming removed 3 bases at V and 5 bases at J, with 19 bases between. The CDR3 loop reads CSARPGEGGRTEAFF. For the CDR3, the DNA is TGCAGTGCTAGGCCAGGGGAAGGGGGGAGGACTGAAGCTTTCTTT.

This chain connects TRBV28 to TRBJ1-1; D ambiguous. The CDR3 has 12 amino acids. Germline V gene sequence: CDR1 MDHEN, CDR2 SYDVKM. The ends were cut back, 3 bases at V and 12 bases at J, with 14 bases in the middle. CDR3: CASSLRALETFF. As DNA, the CDR3 is TGTGCCAGCAGTTTGAGGGCACTAGAAACTTTCTTT.

With regard to this clonotype: A clone one base away is much larger, so this may be a read error. The gene calls are TRBV7-9 and TRBJ2-7; 8 nucleotides line up with TRBD2. Germline CDR1 is SEHNR and CDR2 is FQNEAQ (reference sequence). The CDR3 is 15 amino acids. The CDR3: CASSLSSGGSYEQHF. CDR3 nucleotide sequence: TGTGCCAGCAGCTTATCCAGCGGGGGCTCCTACGAGCAGCACTTC.

The J gene is TRBJ1-4, the V gene TRBV25-1, with 7 bases aligning to TRBD1. This CDR3 has 15 residues. V was pared by 4 bases and J by 6 bases, with 8 bases of the junction left unmatched. Looked up from germline, CDR1 is MGHDK and CDR2 is SYGVNS. The DNA of the CDR3 is TGTGCCAGCAGTGCACCTTACAGGGGTGATGAAAAACTGTTTTTT. It is translated as CASSAPYRGDEKLFF. Using reference TRBV25-1 and TRBJ1-4 for the parts outside the CDR3, the full variable domain is EADIYQTPRYLVIGTGKKITLECSQTMGHDKMYWYQQDPGMELHLIHYSYGVNSTEKGDLSSESTVSRIRTEHFPLTLESARPSHTSQYLCASSAPYRGDEKLFFGSGTQLSVL.